Listed below are T cell receptor beta chains from one sample, sequenced in a study of T cell responses to AZD1222 COVID-19 vaccine. Method: immunoSEQ multiplex PCR; TCRdb's copy keeps in-frame clones and lacks some. The sample lists 100,000 or so clones; 82% were seen once. Here the sequenced sample was peripheral blood, taken on day 0 of AZD1222 vaccination. Receptors were obtained from an adult in good health. The CDR3 runs from the conserved cysteine through the conserved F or W. Fields, in order: clone size, D gene, V gene, J gene, CDR3 protein, CDR3 DNA. D genes are given only for firm matches. Rows give clone size only sometimes, using once, few, many, or a class for an expanded clone.

.	TRBD1	TRBV7-9	TRBJ1-3	CASSRVQGASGNTIYF	TGTGCCAGCAGCCGTGTACAGGGGGCCTCTGGAAACACCATATATTTT
.	.	TRBV5-1	TRBJ2-1	CASSFSPLNSNEQFF	TGCGCCAGCAGCTTTAGCCCTCTCAATTCTAATGAGCAGTTCTTC
few	TRBD2	TRBV29-1	TRBJ2-1	CSGTSGDNEQFF	TGCAGCGGGACTAGCGGGGACAATGAGCAGTTCTTC
.	.	TRBV18	TRBJ2-3	CASSPPSTDTQYF	TGTGCCAGCTCACCACCGTCCACAGATACGCAGTATTTT
.	.	TRBV10-2	TRBJ1-1	CASSFRDTEAFF	TGCGCCAGCAGTTTCCGGGACACTGAAGCTTTCTTT
once	.	TRBV6-1	TRBJ1-1	CASSERSGSSGAFF	TGTGCCAGCAGTGAAAGGTCGGGGTCGAGTGGAGCTTTCTTT
.	TRBD2	TRBV7-3	TRBJ2-1	CASSQEGLAGYNEQFF	TGTGCCAGCAGCCAAGAGGGGCTAGCGGGATACAATGAGCAGTTCTTC
.	.	TRBV6-5	TRBJ2-4	CAIRGGYNKNIQYF	TGTGCCATTAGGGGGGGATATAACAAAAACATTCAGTACTTC
.	.	TRBV5-1	TRBJ1-3	CASSWSPGEGTGNTIYF	TGCGCCAGCAGCTGGAGCCCGGGGGAGGGTACAGGAAACACCATATATTTT
.	TRBD2	TRBV10-1	TRBJ2-3	CASRERDTDTQYF	TGCGCCAGCCGAGAGCGGGACACAGATACGCAGTATTTT
few	.	TRBV27	TRBJ1-3	CASSQQVGGNTIYF	TGTGCCAGCAGCCAACAGGTTGGAGGAAACACCATATATTTT
.	.	TRBV7-2	TRBJ1-5	CASSLMSSNQPQHF	TGTGCCAGCAGCTTAATGTCTAGCAATCAGCCCCAGCATTTT
.	TRBD1	TRBV27	TRBJ1-2	CASSGDRDYGYTF	TGTGCCAGCAGTGGGGACAGGGACTATGGCTACACCTTC
.	.	TRBV7-2	TRBJ1-4	CASSLGGAASGEKLFF	TGTGCCAGCAGCTTAGGGGGGGCAGCGTCGGGTGAAAAACTGTTTTTT
.	.	TRBV10-3	TRBJ2-2	CATRSDSSFSGELFF	TGTGCCACCAGATCGGACAGTAGTTTTTCCGGGGAGCTGTTTTTT
.	.	TRBV5-4	TRBJ1-6	CASSPSGQGYNSPLHF	TGTGCCAGCAGCCCCTCCGGCCAGGGGTATAATTCACCCCTCCACTTT
.	.	TRBV27	TRBJ1-1	CASSLWANTEAFF	TGTGCCAGCAGTTTATGGGCGAACACTGAAGCTTTCTTT
once	.	TRBV3-1/TRBV3-2	TRBJ1-3	CASSLSGNTIYF	TGTGCCAGCAGTCTCTCTGGAAACACCATATATTTT
.	.	TRBV30	TRBJ1-2	CAWSSAPYGYTF	TGTGCCTGGAGTTCAGCCCCCTATGGCTACACCTTC
.	.	TRBV27	TRBJ2-7	CASSASTGPYEQYF	TGTGCCAGCAGTGCTTCGACAGGCCCCTACGAGCAGTACTTC
.	.	TRBV29-1	TRBJ1-1	CSVEASSGGAEAFF	TGCAGCGTTGAAGCTTCGTCCGGCGGAGCTGAAGCTTTCTTT
.	.	TRBV7-9	TRBJ1-5	CASSLWQGPQHF	TGTGCCAGCAGCTTATGGCAGGGGCCCCAGCATTTT
.	TRBD1	TRBV19	TRBJ1-5	CASSQRTGQGVQPQHF	TGTGCCAGTAGTCAAAGGACCGGACAGGGGGTTCAGCCCCAGCATTTT
.	.	TRBV5-1	TRBJ1-3	CASSASSGNTIYF	TGCGCCAGCAGTGCCAGCTCTGGAAACACCATATATTTT
.	.	TRBV19	TRBJ2-7	CASTPHVFGVDEQYF	TGTGCCAGTACCCCCCACGTTTTCGGGGTGGACGAGCAGTACTTC
.	.	TRBV27	TRBJ1-1	CASSPWVNTEAFF	TGTGCCAGCAGTCCGTGGGTGAACACTGAAGCTTTCTTT
.	.	TRBV12-5	TRBJ2-7	CASGRERSYEQYF	TGTGCTAGTGGACGCGAAAGGTCCTACGAGCAGTACTTC
.	.	TRBV4-2	TRBJ1-2	CASSLNTGTTGDGYTF	TGTGCCAGCAGCCTTAATACAGGGACCACGGGAGATGGCTACACCTTC
few	.	TRBV5-4	TRBJ1-1	CASSPGGRSHTEAFF	TGTGCCAGCAGCCCCGGTGGAAGGTCACACACTGAAGCTTTCTTT
.	.	TRBV4-3	TRBJ1-1	CASSQLGVNTEAFF	TGCGCCAGCAGCCAATTAGGGGTTAACACTGAAGCTTTCTTT
.	TRBD2	TRBV24-1	TRBJ2-5	CATSDGASGGLQETQYF	TGTGCCACCAGTGATGGGGCTAGCGGGGGGCTCCAAGAGACCCAGTACTTC
.	TRBD2	TRBV10-2	TRBJ2-3	CATRGGATDTQYF	TGCGCCACCCGGGGGGGGGCCACAGATACGCAGTATTTT
.	.	TRBV10-3	TRBJ1-1	CAISEVSQNTEAFF	TGTGCCATCAGTGAGGTTTCCCAGAACACTGAAGCTTTCTTT
.	TRBD2	TRBV3-1/TRBV3-2	TRBJ2-3	CASSRTSGGGPNTDTQYF	TGTGCCAGCAGCCGGACTAGCGGGGGTGGCCCGAACACAGATACGCAGTATTTT
.	.	TRBV4-2	TRBJ1-3	CASSLGTDGNTIYF	TGTGCCAGCAGCCTCGGGACGGATGGAAACACCATATATTTT
.	.	TRBV30	TRBJ2-7	CAWSVIGTDTRSGEQYF	TGTGCCTGGAGTGTAATCGGTACAGACACCCGAAGTGGTGAGCAGTACTTC
.	.	TRBV6-5	TRBJ1-4	CASSYSTGQNEKLFF	TGTGCCAGCAGTTACTCCACGGGACAAAATGAAAAACTGTTTTTT
few	.	TRBV7-9	TRBJ1-2	CAWGDGIYGYTF	TGTGCCTGGGGGGACGGCATCTATGGCTACACCTTC
.	TRBD2	TRBV3-1/TRBV3-2	TRBJ2-1	CASSQVTRGADEQFF	TGTGCCAGCAGCCAAGTAACGCGGGGGGCGGATGAGCAGTTCTTC
.	.	TRBV7-8	TRBJ2-7	CASSFGSGEQYF	TGTGCCAGCAGCTTTGGGTCCGGGGAGCAGTACTTC
few	.	TRBV12-5	TRBJ1-2	CASGYRGSYYGYTF	TGTGCTAGTGGTTACCGGGGCTCTTACTATGGCTACACCTTC
.	TRBD1	TRBV5-1	TRBJ1-3	CASSSDRAPSGNTIYF	TGCGCCAGCAGCTCAGACAGGGCCCCCTCTGGAAACACCATATATTTT
few	.	TRBV13	TRBJ1-2	CASSYGAESNRF	TGTGCCAGCAGCTATGGGGCGGAGAGCAACCGTTTC
.	TRBD1	TRBV5-5	TRBJ1-1	CASSQGQGATTEAFF	TGTGCCAGCAGCCAGGGACAGGGAGCGACCACTGAAGCTTTCTTT
.	.	TRBV3-1/TRBV3-2	TRBJ2-1	CASSRGRGSYNEQFF	TGTGCCAGCAGCCGGGGCCGGGGGTCGTATAATGAGCAGTTCTTC
.	TRBD1	TRBV6-5	TRBJ2-3	CASSSGTGGSDTQYF	TGTGCCAGCAGTTCCGGGACAGGGGGATCAGATACGCAGTATTTT
.	.	TRBV6-5	TRBJ2-7	CASNGALSYEQYF	TGTGCCAGCAATGGCGCCCTCTCCTACGAGCAGTACTTC
.	.	TRBV5-6	TRBJ1-3	CASRSTGNSGNTIYF	TGTGCCAGCAGGTCTACAGGGAACTCTGGAAACACCATATATTTT
once	TRBD1	TRBV6-1	TRBJ1-6	CASSFGQDNSPLHF	TGTGCCAGCAGCTTCGGACAGGATAATTCACCCCTCCACTTT
.	.	TRBV5-4	TRBJ2-7	CASSLGGPSGEQYF	TGTGCCAGCAGCTTGGGGGGACCCTCAGGGGAGCAGTACTTC
.	TRBD1	TRBV5-1	TRBJ1-4	CASSTGQAATNEKLFF	TGCGCCAGCAGCACGGGACAGGCAGCCACTAATGAAAAACTGTTTTTT
.	.	TRBV12-5	TRBJ2-2	CASEDSNTGELFF	TGTGCTAGTGAGGACTCGAACACCGGGGAGCTGTTTTTT
.	TRBD1	TRBV5-6	TRBJ2-1	CASSLGARGRFDEQFF	TGTGCCAGCAGCTTGGGTGCCAGGGGGCGCTTCGATGAGCAGTTCTTC
once	.	TRBV5-1	TRBJ1-1	CASSLDMGRTEAFF	TGCGCCAGCAGCTTGGATATGGGGCGAACTGAAGCTTTCTTT
.	TRBD2	TRBV5-4	TRBJ2-3	CASSLAGVLAGGTDTQYF	TGTGCCAGCAGCTTGGCCGGGGTCCTAGCGGGGGGAACAGATACGCAGTATTTT
.	TRBD2	TRBV18	TRBJ2-7	CASSTSGTSARQYF	TGTGCCAGCTCTACCAGTGGGACTAGCGCAAGACAGTACTTC
few	TRBD2	TRBV11-2	TRBJ2-1	CASSLAAGAYNEQFF	TGTGCCAGCAGCTTAGCCGCGGGGGCCTACAATGAGCAGTTCTTC
.	.	TRBV5-1	TRBJ1-2	CASSLGDNGYTF	TGCGCCAGCAGCTTAGGGGACAATGGCTACACCTTC
few	TRBD1	TRBV15	TRBJ1-6	CATSLDRVWDSPLHF	TGTGCCACCAGCCTCGACAGGGTATGGGATTCACCCCTCCACTTT
.	TRBD1	TRBV7-6	TRBJ1-2	CASSPTGTGYGYTF	TGTGCCAGCAGCCCAACCGGGACAGGGTACGGCTACACCTTC